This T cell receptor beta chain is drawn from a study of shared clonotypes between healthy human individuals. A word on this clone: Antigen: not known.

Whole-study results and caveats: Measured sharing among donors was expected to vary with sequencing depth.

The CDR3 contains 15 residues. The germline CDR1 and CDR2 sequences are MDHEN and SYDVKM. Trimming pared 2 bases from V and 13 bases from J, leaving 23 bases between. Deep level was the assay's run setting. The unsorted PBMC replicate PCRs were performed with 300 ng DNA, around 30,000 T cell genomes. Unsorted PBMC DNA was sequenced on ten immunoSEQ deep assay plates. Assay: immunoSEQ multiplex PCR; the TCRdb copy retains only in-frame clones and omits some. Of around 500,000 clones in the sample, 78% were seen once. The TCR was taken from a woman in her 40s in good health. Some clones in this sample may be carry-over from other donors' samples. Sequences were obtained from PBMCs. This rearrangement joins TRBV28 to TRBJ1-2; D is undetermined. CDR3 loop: CASSLLTDVLKGRTF. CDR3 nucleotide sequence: TGTGCCAGCAGTTTACTAACGGACGTCCTCAAAGGTCGCACCTTC.